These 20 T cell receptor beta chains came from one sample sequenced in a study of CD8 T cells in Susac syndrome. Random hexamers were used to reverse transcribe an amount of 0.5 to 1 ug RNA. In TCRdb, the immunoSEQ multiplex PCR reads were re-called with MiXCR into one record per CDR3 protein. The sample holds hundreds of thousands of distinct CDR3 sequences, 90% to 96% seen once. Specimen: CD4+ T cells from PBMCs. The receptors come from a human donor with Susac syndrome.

CDR3 residues: CSSRDINQPQHF. In DNA form, the CDR3 reads TGCAGTAGCCGGGACATAAATCAGCCCCAGCATTTT. This chain connects TRBV20-1 to TRBJ1-5; D is perhaps TRBD1 (6 bases). The V gene lost 8 bases and the J gene lost 4 bases, with 12 bases spanning the gap. The CDR3 contains 12 residues. CDR1 and CDR2 from the germline V gene are DFQATT and SNEGSKA (reference sequence).

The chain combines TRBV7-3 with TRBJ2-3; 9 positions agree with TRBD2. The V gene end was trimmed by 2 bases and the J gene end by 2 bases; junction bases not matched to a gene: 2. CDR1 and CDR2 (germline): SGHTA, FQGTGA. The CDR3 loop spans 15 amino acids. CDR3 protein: CASSLVAGVTDTQYF. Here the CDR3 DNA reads TGTGCCAGCAGCTTAGTAGCGGGGGTCACAGATACGCAGTATTTT.

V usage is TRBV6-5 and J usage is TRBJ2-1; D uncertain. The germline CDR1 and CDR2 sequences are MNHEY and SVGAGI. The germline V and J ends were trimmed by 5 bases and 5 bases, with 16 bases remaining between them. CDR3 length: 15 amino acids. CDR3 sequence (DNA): TGTGCCAGCAGTACTCGATGGGGAACTAACAATGAGCAGTTCTTC. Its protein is CASSTRWGTNNEQFF.

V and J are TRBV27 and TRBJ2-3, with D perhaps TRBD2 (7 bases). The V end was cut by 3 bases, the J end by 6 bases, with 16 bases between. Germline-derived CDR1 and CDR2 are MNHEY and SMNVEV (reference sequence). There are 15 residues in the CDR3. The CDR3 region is CASSLGGLVGDTQYF. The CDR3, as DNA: TGTGCCAGCAGTTTGGGGGGGCTAGTGGGGGATACGCAGTATTTT.

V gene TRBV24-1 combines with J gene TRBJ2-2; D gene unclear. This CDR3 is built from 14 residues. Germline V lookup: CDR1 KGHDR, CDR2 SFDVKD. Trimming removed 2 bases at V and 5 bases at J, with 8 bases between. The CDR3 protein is CATSDSGGTGELFF. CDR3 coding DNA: TGTGCCACCAGTGATTCCGGCGGAACCGGGGAGCTGTTTTTT.

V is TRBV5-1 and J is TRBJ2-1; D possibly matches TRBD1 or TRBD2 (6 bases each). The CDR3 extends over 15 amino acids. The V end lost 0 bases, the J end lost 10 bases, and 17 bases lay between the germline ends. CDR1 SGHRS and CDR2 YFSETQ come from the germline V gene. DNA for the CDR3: TGCGCCAGCAGCTTGGCCCAGGGGTCGGGGGCAGAGCAGTTCTTC. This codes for CASSLAQGSGAEQFF.

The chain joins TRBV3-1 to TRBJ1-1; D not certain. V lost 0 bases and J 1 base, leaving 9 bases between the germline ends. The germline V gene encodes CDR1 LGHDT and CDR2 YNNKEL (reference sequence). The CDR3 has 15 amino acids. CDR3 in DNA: TGTGCCAGCAGCCAAGATTATTCGGGGAACACTGAAGCTTTCTTT. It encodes CASSQDYSGNTEAFF.

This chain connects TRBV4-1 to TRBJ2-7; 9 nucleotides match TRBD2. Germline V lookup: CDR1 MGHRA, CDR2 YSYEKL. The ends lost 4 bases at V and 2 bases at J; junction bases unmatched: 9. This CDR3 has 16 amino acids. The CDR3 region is CASSLSAGGRTYEQYF. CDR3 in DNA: TGCGCCAGCAGCCTCTCCGCGGGAGGGCGGACCTACGAGCAGTACTTC.

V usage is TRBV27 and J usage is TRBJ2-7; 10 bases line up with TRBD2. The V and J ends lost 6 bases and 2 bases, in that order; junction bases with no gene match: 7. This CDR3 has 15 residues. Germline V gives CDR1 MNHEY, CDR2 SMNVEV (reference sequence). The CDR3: CASSIAGGGTYEQYF. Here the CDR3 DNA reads TGTGCCAGCAGCATAGCGGGAGGTGGAACCTACGAGCAGTACTTC.

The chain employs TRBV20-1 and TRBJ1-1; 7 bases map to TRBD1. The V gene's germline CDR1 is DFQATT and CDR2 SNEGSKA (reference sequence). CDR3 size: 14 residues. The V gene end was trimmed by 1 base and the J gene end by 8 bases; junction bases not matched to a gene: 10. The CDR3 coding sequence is TGCAGTGCTAGAGCGACAGGGACTGACAGAGAAGCTTTCTTT. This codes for CSARATGTDREAFF.

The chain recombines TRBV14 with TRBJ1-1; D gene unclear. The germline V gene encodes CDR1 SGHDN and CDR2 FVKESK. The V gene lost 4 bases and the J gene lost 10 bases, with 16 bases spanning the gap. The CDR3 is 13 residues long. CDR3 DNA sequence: TGTGCCAGCAGCCGCGAATCCCGGATGAGAGCTTTCTTT. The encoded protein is CASSRESRMRAFF.

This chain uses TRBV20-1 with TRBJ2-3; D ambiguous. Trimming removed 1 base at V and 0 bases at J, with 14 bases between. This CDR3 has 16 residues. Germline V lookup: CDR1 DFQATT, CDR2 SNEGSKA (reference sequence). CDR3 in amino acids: CSARAGGGSSTDTQYF. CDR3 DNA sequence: TGCAGTGCTAGAGCGGGTGGTGGATCTAGCACAGATACGCAGTATTTT.

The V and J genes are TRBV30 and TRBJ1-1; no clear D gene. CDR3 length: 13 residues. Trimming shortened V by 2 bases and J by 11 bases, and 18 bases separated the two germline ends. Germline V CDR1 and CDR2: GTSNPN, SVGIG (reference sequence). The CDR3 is CAWSPQSTGNAFF. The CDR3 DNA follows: TGTGCCTGGAGTCCCCAGAGTACGGGGAACGCTTTCTTT.

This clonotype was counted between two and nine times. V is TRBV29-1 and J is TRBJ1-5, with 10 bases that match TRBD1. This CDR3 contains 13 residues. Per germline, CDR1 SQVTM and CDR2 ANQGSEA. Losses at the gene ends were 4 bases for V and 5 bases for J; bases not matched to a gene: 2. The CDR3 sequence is CSVAGTGDQPQHF. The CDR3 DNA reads TGCAGCGTTGCCGGGACAGGGGATCAGCCCCAGCATTTT. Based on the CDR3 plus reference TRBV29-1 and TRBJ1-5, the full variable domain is SAVISQKPSRDICQRGTSLTIQCQVDSQVTMMFWYRQQPGQSLTLIATANQGSEATYESGFVIDKFPISRPNLTFSTLTVSNMSPEDSSIYLCSVAGTGDQPQHFGDGTRLSIL.

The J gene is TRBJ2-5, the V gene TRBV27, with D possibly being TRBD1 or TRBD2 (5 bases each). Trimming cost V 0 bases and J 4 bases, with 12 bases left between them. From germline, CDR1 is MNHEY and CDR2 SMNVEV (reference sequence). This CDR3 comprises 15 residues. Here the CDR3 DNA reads TGTGCCAGCAGTTTATCGAAGGGACCGCCAGAGACCCAGTACTTC. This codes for CASSLSKGPPETQYF.

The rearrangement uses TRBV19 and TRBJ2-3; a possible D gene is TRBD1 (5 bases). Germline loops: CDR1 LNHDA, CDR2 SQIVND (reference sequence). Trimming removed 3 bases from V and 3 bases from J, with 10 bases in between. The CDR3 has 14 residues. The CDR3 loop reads CASSMGRATDTQYF. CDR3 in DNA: TGTGCCAGTAGTATGGGCAGGGCAACAGATACGCAGTATTTT.

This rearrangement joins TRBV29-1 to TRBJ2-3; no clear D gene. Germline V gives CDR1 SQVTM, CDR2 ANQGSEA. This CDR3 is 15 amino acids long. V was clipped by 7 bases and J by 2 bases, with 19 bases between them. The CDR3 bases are TGCAGCGACGTGGTCGAGTTGGTCATCACAGATACGCAGTATTTT. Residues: CSDVVELVITDTQYF.

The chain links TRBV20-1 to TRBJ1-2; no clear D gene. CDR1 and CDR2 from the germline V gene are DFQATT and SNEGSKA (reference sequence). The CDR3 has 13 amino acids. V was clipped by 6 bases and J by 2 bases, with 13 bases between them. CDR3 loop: CSATRADNYGYTF. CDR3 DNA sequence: TGCAGTGCCACGAGGGCAGACAACTATGGCTACACCTTC.

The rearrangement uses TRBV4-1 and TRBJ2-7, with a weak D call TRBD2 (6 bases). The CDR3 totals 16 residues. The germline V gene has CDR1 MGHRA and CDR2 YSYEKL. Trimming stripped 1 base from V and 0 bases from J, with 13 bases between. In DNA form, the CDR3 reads TGCGCCAGCAGCCAAGGACCGGGGGTTAGCTCCTACGAGCAGTACTTC. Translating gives CASSQGPGVSSYEQYF.

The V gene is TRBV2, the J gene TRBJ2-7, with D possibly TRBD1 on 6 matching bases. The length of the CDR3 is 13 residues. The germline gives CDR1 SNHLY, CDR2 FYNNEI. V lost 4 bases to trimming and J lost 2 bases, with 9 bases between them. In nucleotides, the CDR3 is TGTGCCAGCAGTGGAGGACAGCCCTACGAGCAGTACTTC. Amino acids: CASSGGQPYEQYF.